The clone carrying this T cell receptor beta chain was found a few times. What it binds is not known. TCRdb independently ran MiXCR on the RT-PCR reads; one entry per CDR3 protein. The sample consists of a few hundred thousand distinct CDR3 sequences, about 20% of them appearing once. These data originate in a study of response to subunit inactivated influenza vaccine. Germline V gives CDR1 MNHEY, CDR2 SVGAGI. V lost 6 bases to trimming and J lost 3 bases, with 8 bases between them. The CDR3 consists of 12 residues. The study's findings and limits: That few new T cells are recruited by each seasonal influenza vaccination was the authors' suggestion.

This TCR was recovered from a man aged 50-75 years who received an inactivated influenza vaccine. The material sequenced was PBMCs from blood, taken 21 months after vaccination. The V and J genes are TRBV6-5 and TRBJ2-5; tentative D call: TRBD1 (6 bases). CDR3 nucleotides: TGTGCCAGCAGGGGGACAAAAGAGACCCAGTACTTC. Translating it yields CASRGTKETQYF.